A single sample is the source of the 11 T cell receptor beta chains below, sequenced in a study of blood T cell repertoires in COVID-19. Profiled with immunoSEQ multiplex PCR; TCRdb holds only in-frame clones, not every one. Of about 270,000 clones listed, under 90% are singletons. Sequenced input: peripheral blood. The receptors were sampled from a woman aged 55-69 years with active or convalescent COVID-19.

This clone was recorded once. V gene TRBV5-1 combines with J gene TRBJ2-1; the match to TRBD2 covers 8 bases. Germline-derived CDR1 and CDR2 are SGHRS and YFSETQ. V dropped 0 bases and J dropped 4; count of bases not matched to a gene: 3. The CDR3 spans 15 residues. The CDR3 spells CASSLGGGLYNEQFF. The CDR3 nucleotides read TGCGCCAGCAGCTTGGGCGGGGGGCTATACAATGAGCAGTTCTTC. Variable domain in full (rest from reference TRBV5-1 and TRBJ2-1): KAGVTQTPRYLIKTRGQQVTLSCSPISGHRSVSWYQQTPGQGLQFLFEYFSETQRNKGNFPGRFSGRQFSNSRSEMNVSTLELGDSALYLCASSLGGGLYNEQFFGPGTRLTVL.

J is TRBJ1-1 and V is TRBV5-1; TRBD1 matches 9 bases. CDR1 and CDR2 (germline): SGHRS, YFSETQ. V shed 4 bases and J 1 base; nucleotides not matched to a gene: 5. The CDR3 runs to 15 residues. CDR3 coding DNA: TGCGCCAGCAGCGGGACAGGGATCCCGAACACTGAAGCTTTCTTT. Protein: CASSGTGIPNTEAFF.

The chain uses TRBV7-9 and TRBJ2-1; no firm D call. The CDR3 loop spans 12 amino acids. Looked up from germline, CDR1 is SEHNR and CDR2 is FQNEAQ (reference sequence). V lost 3 bases, J lost 7 bases, and 7 bases lay in between. The CDR3: CASSFLGNEQFF. The DNA for the CDR3 is TGTGCCAGCAGCTTTCTAGGTAATGAGCAGTTCTTC. Using reference TRBV7-9 and TRBJ2-1 for the parts outside the CDR3, the full variable domain is DTGVSQNPRHKITKRGQNVTFRCDPISEHNRLYWYRQTLGQGPEFLTYFQNEAQLEKSRLLSDRFSAERPKGSFSTLEIQRTEQGDSAMYLCASSFLGNEQFFGPGTRLTVL.

For this clone: At the DNA level, this CDR3 is encoded by other sequences in the same sample as well. The V and J genes are TRBV18 and TRBJ1-2; 7 bases agree with TRBD1. V shed 2 bases and J 4 bases; nucleotides not matched to a gene: 4. The CDR3 is 14 residues long. Germline CDR1 KGHSH, CDR2 LQKENI. The CDR3 region is CASSPTGALYGYTF. In nucleotides, the CDR3 is TGTGCCAGCTCACCAACAGGGGCCCTCTATGGCTACACCTTC.

V usage is TRBV7-2 and J usage is TRBJ1-1, with a weak D call TRBD1 (6 bases). The germline V gene encodes CDR1 SGHTA and CDR2 FQGNSA. The length of the CDR3 is 17 residues. V was shortened by 0 bases and J by 1 base, with 15 bases between the two germline ends. CDR3 in amino acids: CASSLAGGRGANTEAFF. CDR3 nucleotide sequence: TGTGCCAGCAGCTTAGCGGGGGGGCGTGGAGCGAACACTGAAGCTTTCTTT.

The V call is TRBV11-2, the J call TRBJ2-7; the match to TRBD2 covers 12 bases. The CDR3 sequence is 15 residues long. The J segment lost 3 bases and the V segment lost 3 bases, leaving 3 bases of the junction unmatched. Germline V CDR1 and CDR2: SGHAT, FQNNGV. The CDR3 DNA is TGTGCCAGCAGCTTCGGACTAGCGGGGCTCTACGAGCAGTACTTC. It translates to CASSFGLAGLYEQYF.

J is TRBJ2-1 and V is TRBV5-6; possible D gene TRBD2, 5 bases. V was trimmed by 4 bases and J by 4 bases, leaving 9 bases between them. The CDR3 is 13 residues long. The germline V gene has CDR1 SGHDT and CDR2 YYEEEE. The CDR3 loop is CASSAGLYNEQFF. The CDR3 DNA reads TGTGCCAGCAGCGCGGGCCTATACAATGAGCAGTTCTTC.

This clone was detected only a few times. The rearrangement uses TRBV5-1 and TRBJ1-5; D perhaps matches TRBD1 (6 bases). The length of the CDR3 is 15 residues. V was pared by 2 bases and J by 5 bases, with 14 bases between. The V gene's germline CDR1 is SGHRS and CDR2 YFSETQ. The CDR3 DNA sequence: TGCGCCAGCAGCTTAGGTACAGGGCTTTATCAGCCCCAGCATTTT. The encoded protein is CASSLGTGLYQPQHF.

This sequence joins TRBV27 and TRBJ2-5; 11 bases align to TRBD2. This CDR3 contains 15 residues. Germline V gene sequence: CDR1 MNHEY, CDR2 SMNVEV (reference sequence). Germline trimming cut 3 bases from V and 4 bases from J; bases unmatched to any gene: 4. CDR3 in DNA: TGTGCCAGCAGTTTTAGCGGGGGGGCGCGAGAGACCCAGTACTTC. It yields the protein CASSFSGGARETQYF.

The chain combines TRBV3-1 (or the pseudogene TRBV3-2) with TRBJ2-5; TRBD2 matches at 10 bases. There are 14 residues in the CDR3. After removal of 3 bases from V and 4 bases from J, the junction contained 2 bases not matched to a gene. Germline V CDR1 and CDR2: LGHDT, YNNKEL (reference sequence). This CDR3 is CASSQQRGGETQYF. For the CDR3, the DNA is TGTGCCAGCAGCCAGCAGCGGGGGGGAGAGACCCAGTACTTC.

There are a few counts of this clone. V is TRBV5-5 and J is TRBJ1-2; D remains ambiguous. The CDR3 contains 12 residues. V gave up 4 bases and J gave up 6 bases, with 10 bases separating them. CDR1 is SGHKS, CDR2 YYEKEE, per germline (reference sequence). CDR3 DNA sequence: TGTGCCAGCAGCCCCTACGAACATGGCTACACCTTC. This sequence encodes CASSPYEHGYTF.